This TCR beta chain derives from a study of T-cell memory formation after mild COVID-19. Study outcomes and limitations: The CD4+ clones that contracted clustered mainly within CM and EM, and the CD8+ clones concentrated in EMRA. Contracting clones, day 15 to 85, had balanced CD4/CD8, and later expanders favored CD4+. What remained unconfirmed was the SARS-CoV-2 specificity of second-wave clones peaking on day 37.

This CDR3 spans 17 amino acids. Germline V gives CDR1 SGHTA, CDR2 FQGNSA. J was trimmed by 6 bases and V by 5 bases; bases with no gene match: 18. As concerns this clonotype: Its specificity is not known.

A 5'RACE reaction primed in the constant segment made cDNA libraries of TCR alpha and TCR beta, and these carried sample barcodes and UMIs. Via MiXCR, TCRdb re-called the 5' RACE reads, giving one row per CDR3 protein. This sample has under 350,000 distinct CDR3 sequences, with about 17% found just once. Sequenced: PBMCs or a T cell subset sorted from them (not recorded which). The J gene is TRBJ1-2, the V gene TRBV7-2; 7 positions agree with TRBD1. This receptor was obtained from a young man who had mild COVID-19 (a few samples of this study predate the infection). Cell type and time point are not known. DNA for the CDR3: TGTGCCAGCAGCCGATTAGTTGGGGGTTTGACAGGGAATGGCTACACCTTC. This sequence encodes CASSRLVGGLTGNGYTF. The variable domain in full, with the rest retrieved from reference TRBV7-2 and TRBJ1-2, is GAGVSQSPSNKVTEKGKDVELRCDPISGHTALYWYRQSLGQGLEFLIYFQGNSAPDKSGLPSDRFSAERTGGSVSTLTIQRTQQEDSAVYLCASSRLVGGLTGNGYTFGSGTRLTVV.